Listed here is a single T cell receptor beta chain. The data were obtained in a study of blood T cell repertoires in COVID-19. V shed 5 bases and J shed 2 bases, with 12 bases lying between them. This CDR3 comprises 15 residues. Per germline, CDR1 MNHEY and CDR2 SVGAGI. Clones were read by immunoSEQ multiplex PCR, and TCRdb kept only the in-frame ones, dropping some. Of fewer than 350,000 clones listed, 65% to 90% are singletons. The sequence came from a human donor in a cohort sampled during active COVID-19. The sequencing input was peripheral blood. The rearrangement links TRBV6-5 to TRBJ1-4; tentative D call: TRBD1 (5 bases). The CDR3 reads CASSLRQTTNEKLFF. The CDR3 DNA is TGTGCCAGCAGTCTCCGACAGACCACTAATGAAAAACTGTTTTTT.